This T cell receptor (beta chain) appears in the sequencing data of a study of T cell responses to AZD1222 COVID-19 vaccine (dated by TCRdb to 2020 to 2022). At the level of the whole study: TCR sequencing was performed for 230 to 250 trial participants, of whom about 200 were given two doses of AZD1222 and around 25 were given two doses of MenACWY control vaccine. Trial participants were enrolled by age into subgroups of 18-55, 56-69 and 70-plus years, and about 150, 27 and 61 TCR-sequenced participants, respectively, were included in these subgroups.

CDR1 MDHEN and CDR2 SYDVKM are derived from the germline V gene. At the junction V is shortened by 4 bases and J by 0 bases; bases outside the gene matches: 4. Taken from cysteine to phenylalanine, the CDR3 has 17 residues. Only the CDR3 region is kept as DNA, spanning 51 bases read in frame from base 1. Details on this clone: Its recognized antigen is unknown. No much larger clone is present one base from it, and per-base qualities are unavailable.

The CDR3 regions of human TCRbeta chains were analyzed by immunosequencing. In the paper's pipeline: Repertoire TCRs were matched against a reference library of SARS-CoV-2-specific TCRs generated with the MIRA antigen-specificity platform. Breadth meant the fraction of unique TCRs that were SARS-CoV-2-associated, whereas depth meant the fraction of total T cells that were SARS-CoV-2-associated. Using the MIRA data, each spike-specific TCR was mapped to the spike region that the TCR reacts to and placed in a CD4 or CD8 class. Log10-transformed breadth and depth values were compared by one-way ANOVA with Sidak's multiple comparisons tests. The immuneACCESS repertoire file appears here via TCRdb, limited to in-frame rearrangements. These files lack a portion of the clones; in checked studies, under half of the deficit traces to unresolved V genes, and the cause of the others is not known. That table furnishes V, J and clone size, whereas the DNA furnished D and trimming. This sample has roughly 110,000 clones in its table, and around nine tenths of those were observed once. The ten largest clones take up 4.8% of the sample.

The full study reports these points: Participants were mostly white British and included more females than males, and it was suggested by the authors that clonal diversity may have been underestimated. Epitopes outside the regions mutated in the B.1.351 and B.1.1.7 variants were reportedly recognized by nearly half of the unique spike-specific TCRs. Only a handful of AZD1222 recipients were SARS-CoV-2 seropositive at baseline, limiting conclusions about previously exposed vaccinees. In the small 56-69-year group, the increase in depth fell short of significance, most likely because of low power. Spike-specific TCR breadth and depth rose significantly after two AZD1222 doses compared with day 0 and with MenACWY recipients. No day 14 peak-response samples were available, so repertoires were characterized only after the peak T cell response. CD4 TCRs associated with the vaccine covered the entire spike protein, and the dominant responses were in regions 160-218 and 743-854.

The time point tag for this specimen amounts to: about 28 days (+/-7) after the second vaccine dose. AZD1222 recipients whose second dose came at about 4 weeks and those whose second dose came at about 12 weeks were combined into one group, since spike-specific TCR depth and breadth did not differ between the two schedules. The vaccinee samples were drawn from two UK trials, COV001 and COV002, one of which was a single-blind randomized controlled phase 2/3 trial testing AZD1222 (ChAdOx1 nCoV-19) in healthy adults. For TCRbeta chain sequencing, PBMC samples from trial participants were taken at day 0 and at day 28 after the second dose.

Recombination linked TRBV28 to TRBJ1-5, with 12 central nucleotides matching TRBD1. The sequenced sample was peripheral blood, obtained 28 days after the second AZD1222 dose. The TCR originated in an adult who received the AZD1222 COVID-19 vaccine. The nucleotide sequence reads TGTGCCAGCAGTTGGGACAGGGGGCCGAATAGCAATCAGCCCCAGCATTTT. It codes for CASSWDRGPNSNQPQHF.